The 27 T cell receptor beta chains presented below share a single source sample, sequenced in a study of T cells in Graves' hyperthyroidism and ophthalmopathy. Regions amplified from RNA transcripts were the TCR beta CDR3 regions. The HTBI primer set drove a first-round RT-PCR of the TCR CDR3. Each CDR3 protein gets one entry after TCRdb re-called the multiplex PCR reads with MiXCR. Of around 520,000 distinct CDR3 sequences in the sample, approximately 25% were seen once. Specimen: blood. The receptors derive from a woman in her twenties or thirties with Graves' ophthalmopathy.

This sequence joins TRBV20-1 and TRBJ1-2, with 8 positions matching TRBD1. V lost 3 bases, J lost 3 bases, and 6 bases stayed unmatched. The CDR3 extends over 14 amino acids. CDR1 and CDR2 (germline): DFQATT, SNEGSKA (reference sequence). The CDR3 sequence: CSASSPTGDYGYTF. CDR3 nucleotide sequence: TGCAGTGCTAGTTCCCCGACAGGGGACTATGGCTACACCTTC.

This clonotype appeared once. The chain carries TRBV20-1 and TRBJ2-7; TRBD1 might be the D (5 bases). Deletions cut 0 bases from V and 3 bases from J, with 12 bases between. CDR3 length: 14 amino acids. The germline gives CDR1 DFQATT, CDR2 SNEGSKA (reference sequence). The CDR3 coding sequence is TGCAGTGCTAGAGAGGCAGGGCCAGACTACGAGCAGTACTTC. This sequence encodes CSAREAGPDYEQYF.

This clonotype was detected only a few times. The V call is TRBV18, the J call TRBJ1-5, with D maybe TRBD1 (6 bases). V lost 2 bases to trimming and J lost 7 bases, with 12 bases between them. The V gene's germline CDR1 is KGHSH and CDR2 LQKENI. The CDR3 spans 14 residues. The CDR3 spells CASSPSTGRQPQHF. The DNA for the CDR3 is TGTGCCAGCTCACCAAGTACAGGGAGGCAGCCCCAGCATTTT.

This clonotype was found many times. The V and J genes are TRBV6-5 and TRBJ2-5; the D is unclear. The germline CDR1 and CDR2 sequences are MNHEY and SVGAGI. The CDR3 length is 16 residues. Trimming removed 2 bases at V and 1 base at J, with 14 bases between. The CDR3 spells CASSYRRPVGQETQYF. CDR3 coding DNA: TGTGCCAGCAGTTACCGTAGGCCCGTTGGCCAAGAGACCCAGTACTTC.

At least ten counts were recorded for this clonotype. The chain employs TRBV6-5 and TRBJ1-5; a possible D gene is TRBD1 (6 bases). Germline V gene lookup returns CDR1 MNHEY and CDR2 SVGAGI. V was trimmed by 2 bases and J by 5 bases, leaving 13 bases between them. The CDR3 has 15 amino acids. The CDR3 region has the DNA TGTGCCAGCAGTTACGCCCCGGACAGATATCAGCCCCAGCATTTT. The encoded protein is CASSYAPDRYQPQHF.

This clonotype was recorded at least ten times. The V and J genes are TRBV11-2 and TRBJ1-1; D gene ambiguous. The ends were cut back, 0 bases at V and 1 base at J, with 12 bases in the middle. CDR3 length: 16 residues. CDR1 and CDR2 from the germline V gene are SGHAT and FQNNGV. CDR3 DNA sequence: TGTGCCAGCAGCTTAGAATTTACGTCCGCGAACACTGAAGCTTTCTTT. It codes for CASSLEFTSANTEAFF.

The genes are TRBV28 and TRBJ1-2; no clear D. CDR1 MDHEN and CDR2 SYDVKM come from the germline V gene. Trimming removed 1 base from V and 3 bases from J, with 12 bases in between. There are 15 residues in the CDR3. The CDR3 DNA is TGTGCCAGCAGTTTATATGAGGAGATTGACTATGGCTACACCTTC. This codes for CASSLYEEIDYGYTF.

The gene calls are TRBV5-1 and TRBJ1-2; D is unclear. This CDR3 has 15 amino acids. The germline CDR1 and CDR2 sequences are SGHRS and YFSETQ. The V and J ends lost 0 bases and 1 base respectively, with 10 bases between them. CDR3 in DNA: TGCGCCAGCAGCTTGGGCTACCAGAATAACTATGGCTACACCTTC. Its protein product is CASSLGYQNNYGYTF.

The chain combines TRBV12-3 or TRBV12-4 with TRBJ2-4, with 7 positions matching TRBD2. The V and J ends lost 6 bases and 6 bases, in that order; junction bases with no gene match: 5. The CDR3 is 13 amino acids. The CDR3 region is CASSMGGGNIQYF. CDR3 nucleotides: TGTGCCAGCAGCATGGGCGGGGGAAACATTCAGTACTTC.

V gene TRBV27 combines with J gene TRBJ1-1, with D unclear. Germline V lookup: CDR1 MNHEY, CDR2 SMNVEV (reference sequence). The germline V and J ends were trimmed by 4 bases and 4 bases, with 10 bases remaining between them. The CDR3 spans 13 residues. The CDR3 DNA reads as TGTGCCAGCAGTTGGTCGGAGGGCACTGAAGCTTTCTTT. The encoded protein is CASSWSEGTEAFF.

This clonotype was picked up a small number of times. CDR3 region: CASSRQGLRETQYF. For the CDR3, the DNA is TGTGCCAGCAGCCGACAGGGATTGAGAGAGACCCAGTACTTC. The chain combines TRBV7-9 with TRBJ2-5; 7 bases are shared with TRBD1. The CDR3 covers 14 residues. The germline gives CDR1 SEHNR, CDR2 FQNEAQ (reference sequence). V lost 5 bases and J lost 4; bases outside the gene matches: 7.

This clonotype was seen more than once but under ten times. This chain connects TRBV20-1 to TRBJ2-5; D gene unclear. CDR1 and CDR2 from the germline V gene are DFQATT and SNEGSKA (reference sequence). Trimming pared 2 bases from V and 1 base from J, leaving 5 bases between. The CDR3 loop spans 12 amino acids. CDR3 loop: CSARQVQETQYF. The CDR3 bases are TGCAGTGCTAGACAGGTCCAAGAGACCCAGTACTTC.

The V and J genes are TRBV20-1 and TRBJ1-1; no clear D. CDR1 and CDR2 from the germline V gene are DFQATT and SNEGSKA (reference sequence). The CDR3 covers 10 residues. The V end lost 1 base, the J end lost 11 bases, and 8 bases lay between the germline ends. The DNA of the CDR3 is TGCAGTGCTAGAGGGGTTGGGGCTTTCTTT. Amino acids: CSARGVGAFF.

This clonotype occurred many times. The CDR3 spells CASSERPGGYGYTF. The CDR3 region has the DNA TGTGCCAGCAGTGAACGGCCTGGCGGCTATGGCTACACCTTC. The chain links TRBV6-1 to TRBJ1-2; D not certain. The CDR3 has 14 amino acids. V lost 2 bases, J lost 4 bases, and 11 bases lay in between. Germline V gene sequence: CDR1 MNHNS, CDR2 SASEGT.

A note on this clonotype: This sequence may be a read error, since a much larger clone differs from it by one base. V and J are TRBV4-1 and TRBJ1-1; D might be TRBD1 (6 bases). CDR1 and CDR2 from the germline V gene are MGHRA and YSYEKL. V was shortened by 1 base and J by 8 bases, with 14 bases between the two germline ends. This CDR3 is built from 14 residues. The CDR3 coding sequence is TGCGCCAGCAGCCAAGTGTTCTTAGGGGGGGAAGCTTTCTTT. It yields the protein CASSQVFLGGEAFF.

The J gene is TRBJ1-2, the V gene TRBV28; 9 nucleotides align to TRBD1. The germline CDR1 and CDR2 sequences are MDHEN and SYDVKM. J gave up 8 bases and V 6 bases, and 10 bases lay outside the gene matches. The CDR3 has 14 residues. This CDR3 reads CASRPPGQGAGYTF. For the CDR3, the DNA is TGTGCCAGCAGACCACCGGGACAGGGTGCGGGCTACACCTTC.

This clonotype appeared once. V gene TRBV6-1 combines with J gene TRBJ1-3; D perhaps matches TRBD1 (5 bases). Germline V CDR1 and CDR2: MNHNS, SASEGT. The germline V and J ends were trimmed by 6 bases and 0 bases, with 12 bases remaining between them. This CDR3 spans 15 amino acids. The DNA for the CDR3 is TGTGCCAGCAGGGGGGACGTCTCCTCTGGAAACACCATATATTTT. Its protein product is CASRGDVSSGNTIYF.

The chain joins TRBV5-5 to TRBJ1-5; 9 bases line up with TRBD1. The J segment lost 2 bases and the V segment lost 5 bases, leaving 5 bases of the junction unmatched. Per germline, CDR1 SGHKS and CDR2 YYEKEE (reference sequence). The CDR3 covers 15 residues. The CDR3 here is CASRPGDRGNQPQHF. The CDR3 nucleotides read TGTGCCAGCAGACCCGGGGACAGGGGCAATCAGCCCCAGCATTTT.

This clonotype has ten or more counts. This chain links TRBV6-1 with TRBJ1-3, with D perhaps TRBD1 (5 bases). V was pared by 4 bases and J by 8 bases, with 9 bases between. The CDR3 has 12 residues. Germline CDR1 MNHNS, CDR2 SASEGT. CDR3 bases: TGTGCCAGCAGTGCTCAGGGAGACACCATATATTTT. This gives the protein CASSAQGDTIYF.

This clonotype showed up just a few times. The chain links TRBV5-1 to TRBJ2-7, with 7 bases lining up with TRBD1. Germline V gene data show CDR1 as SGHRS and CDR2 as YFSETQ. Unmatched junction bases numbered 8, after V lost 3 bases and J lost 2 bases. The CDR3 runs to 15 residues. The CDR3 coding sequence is TGCGCCAGCAGCTCGGGACAGTTCCTAGCCTACGAGCAGTACTTC. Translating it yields CASSSGQFLAYEQYF.

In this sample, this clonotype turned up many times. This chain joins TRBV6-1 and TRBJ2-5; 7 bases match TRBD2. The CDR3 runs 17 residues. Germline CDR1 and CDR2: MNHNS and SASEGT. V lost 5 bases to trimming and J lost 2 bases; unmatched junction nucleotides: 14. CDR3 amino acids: CASSRTALSGRQETQYF. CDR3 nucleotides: TGTGCCAGCAGTCGGACCGCACTTAGCGGGCGTCAAGAGACCCAGTACTTC.

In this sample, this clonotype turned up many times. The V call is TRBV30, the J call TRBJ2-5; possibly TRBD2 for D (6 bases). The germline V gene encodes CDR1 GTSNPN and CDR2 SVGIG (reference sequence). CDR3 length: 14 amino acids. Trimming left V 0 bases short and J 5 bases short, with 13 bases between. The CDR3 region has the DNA TGTGCCTGGAGTGTACGCGGGGCGATGGAGACCCAGTACTTC. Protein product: CAWSVRGAMETQYF.

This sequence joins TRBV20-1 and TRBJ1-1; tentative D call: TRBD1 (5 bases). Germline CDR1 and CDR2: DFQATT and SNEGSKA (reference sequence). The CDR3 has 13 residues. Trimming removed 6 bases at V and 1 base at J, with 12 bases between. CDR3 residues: CSARAGGNTEAFF. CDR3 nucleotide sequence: TGCAGTGCCAGGGCCGGGGGGAACACTGAAGCTTTCTTT.

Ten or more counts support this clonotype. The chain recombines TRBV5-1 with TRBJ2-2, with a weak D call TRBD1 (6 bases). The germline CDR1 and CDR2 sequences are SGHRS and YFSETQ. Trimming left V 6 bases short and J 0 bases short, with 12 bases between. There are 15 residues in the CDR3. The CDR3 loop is CASTSGQPNTGELFF. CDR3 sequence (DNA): TGCGCCAGCACATCGGGACAACCGAACACCGGGGAGCTGTTTTTT.

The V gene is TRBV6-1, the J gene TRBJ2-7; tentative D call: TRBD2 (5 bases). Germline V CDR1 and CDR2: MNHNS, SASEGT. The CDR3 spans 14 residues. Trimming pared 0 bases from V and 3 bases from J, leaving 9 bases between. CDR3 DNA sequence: TGTGCCAGCAGTGAAGCCACGGGGTACTACGAGCAGTACTTC. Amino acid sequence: CASSEATGYYEQYF.

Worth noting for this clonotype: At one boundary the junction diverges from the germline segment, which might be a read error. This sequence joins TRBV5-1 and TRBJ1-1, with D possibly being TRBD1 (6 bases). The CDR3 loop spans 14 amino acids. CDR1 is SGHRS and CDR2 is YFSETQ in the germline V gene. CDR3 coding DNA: TGTGCCAGCAGTGAACAGGGAGGTAATACTGAAGCTTTCTTT. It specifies CASSEQGGNTEAFF.

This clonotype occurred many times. Here the CDR3 reads CASSEETRETQYF. Here the CDR3 DNA reads TGTGCCAGCAGTGAAGAGACCCGAGAGACCCAGTACTTC. V usage is TRBV6-1 and J usage is TRBJ2-5, with D uncertain. This CDR3 spans 13 amino acids. The germline V gene encodes CDR1 MNHNS and CDR2 SASEGT. With 1 base removed from V and 4 bases from J, the gap between germline ends came to 7 bases.